Listed here are 22 T cell receptor beta chains from one sample, sequenced in a study of blood T cell dynamics during melanoma immunotherapy. The time point: pre-treatment baseline. Here immunoSEQ multiplex PCR was the method, and the copy in TCRdb shows in-frame clones only, minus some. The sample carries about 14,000 clones, around 86% recorded once. The material sequenced was blood, taken from a patient treated with checkpoint blockade. All receptors derive from a human donor with melanoma.

This clone has just a few counts. The chain links TRBV30 to TRBJ1-5; D is uncertain. The CDR3 runs 13 residues. Germline-derived CDR1 and CDR2 are GTSNPN and SVGIG (reference sequence). V lost 0 bases and J 7 bases, leaving 10 bases between the germline ends. CDR3 residues: CAWSVGNNQPQHF. The DNA of the CDR3 is TGTGCCTGGAGTGTTGGGAATAACCAGCCCCAGCATTTT. The complete variable domain, with remaining parts taken from reference TRBV30 and TRBJ1-5, reads SQTIHQWPATLVQPVGSPLSLECTVEGTSNPNLYWYRQAAGRGLQLLFYSVGIGQISSEVPQNLSASRPQDRQFILSSKKLLLSDSGFYLCAWSVGNNQPQHFGDGTRLSIL.

This sequence joins TRBV5-4 and TRBJ2-6, with D unclear. The CDR3 covers 16 residues. The V gene lost 0 bases and the J gene lost 0 bases, with 7 bases spanning the gap. Germline CDR1 is SGHNT and CDR2 is YYREEE (reference sequence). In DNA form, the CDR3 reads TGTGCCAGCAGCTTGGATTCCGTCTCTGGGGCCAACGTCCTGACTTTC. It is translated as CASSLDSVSGANVLTF.

The chain recombines TRBV6-1 with TRBJ2-7, with 9 bases that match TRBD1. CDR3 size: 15 residues. Germline assignment: CDR1 MNHNS and CDR2 SASEGT. The ends lost 4 bases at V and 4 bases at J; junction bases unmatched: 8. The CDR3, as DNA: TGTGCCAGCAGTGGGCTGACAGGGGGATCTTACGAGCAGTACTTC. Protein: CASSGLTGGSYEQYF.

This chain uses TRBV5-6 with TRBJ1-1; perhaps TRBD1 as D (6 bases). V lost 3 bases and J 4 bases, leaving 10 bases between the germline ends. Per the germline V gene, CDR1 is SGHDT and CDR2 is YYEEEE. This CDR3 has 13 residues. DNA of the CDR3: TGTGCCAGCAGCTCCAGGGGCGGCACTGAAGCTTTCTTT. This codes for CASSSRGGTEAFF.

The chain combines TRBV10-1 with TRBJ1-3; perhaps TRBD1 as D (5 bases). The CDR3 extends over 14 amino acids. The germline V gene encodes CDR1 WNHNN and CDR2 SYGVQD (reference sequence). The V end was cut by 3 bases, the J end by 8 bases, with 14 bases between. The CDR3 loop is CASSEQPDSDTIYF. CDR3 in DNA: TGCGCCAGCAGTGAACAACCCGACAGTGACACCATATATTTT.

The V gene is TRBV27, the J gene TRBJ1-6; D remains ambiguous. Germline V gives CDR1 MNHEY, CDR2 SMNVEV (reference sequence). The CDR3 totals 13 residues. The germline V and J ends were trimmed by 6 bases and 3 bases, with 6 bases remaining between them. CDR3 sequence (DNA): TGTGCCAGCAGGCTGGACTATAATTCACCCCTCCACTTT. This sequence encodes CASRLDYNSPLHF.

V and J are TRBV10-3 and TRBJ1-1; no clear D. Germline values: CDR1 ENHRY, CDR2 SYGVKD. V was shortened by 10 bases and J by 1 base, with 16 bases between the two germline ends. The CDR3 spans 14 residues. CDR3 nucleotides: TGTGCCACCAAGGGTGGGGAAGGGAACACTGAAGCTTTCTTT. It codes for CATKGGEGNTEAFF.

This chain links TRBV5-1 with TRBJ2-1; possible D gene TRBD2, 5 bases. Trimming pared 0 bases from V and 7 bases from J, leaving 11 bases between. The CDR3 extends over 14 amino acids. The germline gives CDR1 SGHRS, CDR2 YFSETQ. For the CDR3, the DNA is TGCGCCAGCAGCTTGGCCCAAGCGGTTAATGAGCAGTTCTTC. Translated: CASSLAQAVNEQFF.

V usage is TRBV21-1 and J usage is TRBJ2-7; no check of the table's D call, TRBD2, against the DNA was made. TRBV21-1 is tagged as a pseudogene. The CDR3 loop spans 16 amino acids. The CDR3: CASSKEARTSPYEQYV. The CDR3 DNA is TGTGCCAGCAGCAAAGAGGCAAGGACTAGTCCCTACGAGCAGTACGTC.

CDR3 bases: TGTGCCATCAGGGGACAGGGGAACACTGAAGCTTTCTTT. This encodes CAIRGQGNTEAFF. The chain uses TRBV10-3 and TRBJ1-1, with 9 nucleotides matching TRBD1. The length of the CDR3 is 13 residues. J was trimmed by 1 base and V by 6 bases; bases with no gene match: 0. Germline V CDR1 and CDR2: ENHRY, SYGVKD.

The CDR3 region has the DNA TGTGCCAGCAGCCGCAGGGGTGGGGGCTACACCTTC. As protein: CASSRRGGGYTF. V is TRBV6-5 and J is TRBJ1-2; D is perhaps TRBD1 (6 bases). Per germline, CDR1 MNHEY and CDR2 SVGAGI. This CDR3 is 12 amino acids long. The ends were cut back, 6 bases at V and 8 bases at J, with 13 bases in the middle.

The rearrangement uses TRBV2 and TRBJ2-7, with TRBD1 matching 8 bases. CDR1 is SNHLY, CDR2 FYNNEI, per germline. V trimming: 6 bases; J trimming: 0 bases; junction bases outside the gene matches: 4. The CDR3 has 14 amino acids. The CDR3 here is CASRWDRSSYEQYF. As DNA, the CDR3 is TGTGCCAGCAGGTGGGACAGGAGCTCCTACGAGCAGTACTTC.

This chain's CDR3 is CASSLEQRNTIYF. CDR3 nucleotide sequence: TGTGCCAGCAGCTTGGAACAGCGAAACACCATATATTTT. The J gene is TRBJ1-3, the V gene TRBV5-8, with D unclear. V lost 0 bases to trimming and J lost 5 bases, with 6 bases between them. Germline CDR1 SGHTS, CDR2 YDEGEE. The CDR3 is made up of 13 amino acids.

The chain employs TRBV6-1 and TRBJ1-2, with 11 bases that match TRBD1. The J segment lost 5 bases and the V segment lost 6 bases, leaving 5 bases of the junction unmatched. This CDR3 is 14 amino acids long. Germline CDR1 and CDR2: MNHNS and SASEGT. CDR3 residues: CASRQGQGVYGYTF. The CDR3 DNA reads TGTGCCAGCAGACAGGGACAGGGGGTGTATGGCTACACCTTC.

This clone appeared once. The V and J genes are TRBV5-1 and TRBJ2-7; 7 positions agree with TRBD1. The CDR3 consists of 13 residues. CDR1 is SGHRS, CDR2 YFSETQ, per germline. V shed 7 bases and J 6 bases; nucleotides not matched to a gene: 10. CDR3 protein: CASRRQGTGEQYF. The CDR3, as DNA: TGCGCCAGCCGGAGACAGGGTACGGGCGAGCAGTACTTC.

J is TRBJ2-5 and V is TRBV5-4; TRBD2 might be the D (6 bases). Per germline, CDR1 SGHNT and CDR2 YYREEE (reference sequence). V was clipped by 0 bases and J by 5 bases, with 17 bases between them. The CDR3 runs to 16 residues. The CDR3: CASSLGSGSAVETQYF. The CDR3 DNA is TGTGCCAGCAGCTTGGGGAGCGGGTCGGCCGTGGAGACCCAGTACTTC.

The V call is TRBV5-1, the J call TRBJ2-5, with 7 positions matching TRBD2. This CDR3 spans 17 amino acids. Germline V gene data show CDR1 as SGHRS and CDR2 as YFSETQ. Losses at the gene ends were 0 bases for V and 4 bases for J; bases not matched to a gene: 12. The CDR3 bases are TGCGCCAGCAGCTTGGGATTCGGCGGGGGTATGGTAGAGACCCAGTACTTC. Amino acid sequence: CASSLGFGGGMVETQYF.

V is TRBV7-2 and J is TRBJ2-3; 9 bases fit TRBD1. Germline CDR1 is SGHTA and CDR2 is FQGNSA. There are 17 residues in the CDR3. V dropped 1 base and J dropped 0; count of bases not matched to a gene: 5. Here the CDR3 reads CASSLVGGTGSTDTQYF. In nucleotides, the CDR3 is TGTGCCAGCAGCTTAGTTGGGGGGACAGGGAGCACAGATACGCAGTATTTT.

The chain carries TRBV5-1 and TRBJ2-3, with 9 bases aligning to TRBD1. The CDR3 runs 15 residues. The J segment lost 6 bases and the V segment lost 4 bases, leaving 9 bases of the junction unmatched. The germline V gene has CDR1 SGHRS and CDR2 YFSETQ. CDR3 sequence: CASSTGTGISDTQYF. The DNA for the CDR3 is TGCGCCAGCAGCACAGGGACAGGGATTTCGGATACGCAGTATTTT.

The chain carries TRBV7-8 and TRBJ2-1, with D hard to call. Germline CDR1 is SGHVS and CDR2 is FQNEAQ. The germline V and J ends were trimmed by 3 bases and 0 bases, with 18 bases remaining between them. There are 18 residues in the CDR3. CDR3 DNA: TGTGCCAGCAGCTTGACCAACGACGTGGTATCCTCCTACAATGAGCAGTTCTTC. Its translation is CASSLTNDVVSSYNEQFF.

The genes are TRBV19 and TRBJ1-2; no clear D. The CDR3 is 13 residues long. The germline CDR1 and CDR2 sequences are LNHDA and SQIVND (reference sequence). Deletions cut 9 bases from V and 8 bases from J, with 19 bases between. CDR3 coding DNA: TGTGCCAGCGAACAAGACACATACGGAGGCTACACCTTC. This encodes CASEQDTYGGYTF.

V is TRBV7-9 and J is TRBJ1-2; TRBD1 aligns across 7 bases. Looked up from germline, CDR1 is SEHNR and CDR2 is FQNEAQ (reference sequence). The CDR3 spans 13 residues. V lost 0 bases and J lost 13; bases outside the gene matches: 8. The CDR3 nucleotides are TGTGCCAGCAGCTTAGCAGGACAGGCTTTTCTCACCTTC. This sequence encodes CASSLAGQAFLTF. Full variable domain (missing parts from reference TRBV7-9 and TRBJ1-2): DTGVSQNPRHKITKRGQNVTFRCDPISEHNRLYWYRQTLGQGPEFLTYFQNEAQLEKSRLLSDRFSAERPKGSFSTLEIQRTEQGDSAMYLCASSLAGQAFLTFGSGTRLTVV.